These T cell receptor beta chains were read from a single sample in a study of T cells in tuberculosis. Sequencing used immunoSEQ multiplex PCR; TCRdb keeps in-frame clones, though not all of them. The data show roughly 61,000 clones, approximately 91% seen once. Input material: CD1b-GMM tetramer-negative cells sorted from PBMCs. The receptor set was obtained from an adult woman with latent tuberculosis. Both conserved end residues are part of each CDR3. The D gene is left open where the match is weak. Size is omitted from some rows. Given values are once, few, many or a class for expanded clones.

size: NA; length: 12; V: TRBV4-2; D: NA; J: TRBJ1-2; DNA: TGTGCCAGCAGCCAAGGGACTGATGGCTACACCTTC; CDR3: CASSQGTDGYTF
size: NA; length: 16; V: TRBV13; D: NA; J: TRBJ1-4; DNA: TGTGCCAGCAGCCCCTGGGGGGGCGCAAATAATGAAAAACTGTTTTTT; CDR3: CASSPWGGANNEKLFF
size: few; length: 15; V: TRBV6-4; D: NA; J: TRBJ1-1; DNA: TGTGCCAGCAGACAGGACGTCGCGGGGGCACATGAAGCTTTCTTT; CDR3: CASRQDVAGAHEAFF
size: NA; length: 21; V: TRBV13; D: NA; J: TRBJ2-1; DNA: TGTGCCAGCAGCTTATCGCGCGGAGTGGCTTATGTGGTAATATTTTACAATGAGCAGTTCTTC; CDR3: CASSLSRGVAYVVIFYNEQFF
size: NA; length: 12; V: TRBV19; D: NA; J: TRBJ2-7; DNA: TGTGCCAGTATCTATTCGGGGGACGAGCAGTACTTC; CDR3: CASIYSGDEQYF
size: NA; length: 14; V: TRBV5-1; D: TRBD1; J: TRBJ1-1; DNA: TGCGCCAGCAGCTTTCAGGGGGCGTCGACTGAAGCTTTCTTT; CDR3: CASSFQGASTEAFF
size: few; length: 14; V: TRBV7-2; D: NA; J: TRBJ2-7; DNA: TGTGCCACATCCTCCCAGGGCGGGGCCTACGAGCAGTACTTC; CDR3: CATSSQGGAYEQYF
size: NA; length: 15; V: TRBV28; D: TRBD1; J: TRBJ2-7; DNA: TGTGCCAGCAGTGATACCGACAGGGGGCTGGACGAGCAGTACTTC; CDR3: CASSDTDRGLDEQYF
size: NA; length: 15; V: TRBV7-8; D: NA; J: TRBJ2-5; DNA: TGTGCCAGCAGCCAAGCGGGTGGAGGCCAAGAGACCCAGTACTTC; CDR3: CASSQAGGGQETQYF
size: NA; length: 15; V: TRBV5-1; D: TRBD1; J: TRBJ2-2; DNA: TGCGCCAGCAAGACAGGGGACCGGCTGGCCGGGGAGCTGTTTTTT; CDR3: CASKTGDRLAGELFF
size: NA; length: 14; V: TRBV2; D: NA; J: TRBJ2-3; DNA: TGTGCCAGCAGTGAAGGACATCTCACAGATACGCAGTATTTT; CDR3: CASSEGHLTDTQYF
size: NA; length: 16; V: TRBV7-6; D: NA; J: TRBJ2-2; DNA: TGTGCCAGCAGCTTATATCCGGGGGAGAACACCGGGGAGCTGTTTTTT; CDR3: CASSLYPGENTGELFF
size: NA; length: 13; V: TRBV2; D: NA; J: TRBJ2-7; DNA: TGTGCCAGCAGTGAACTAGGGGGTTACGAGCAGTACTTC; CDR3: CASSELGGYEQYF
size: few; length: 13; V: TRBV27; D: NA; J: TRBJ2-1; DNA: TGTGCCAGCAGTATAGCTTGGGTTAATGAGCAGTTCTTC; CDR3: CASSIAWVNEQFF
size: NA; length: 12; V: TRBV6-6; D: NA; J: TRBJ2-7; DNA: TGTGCCATAGAGGGATCATCCTACGAGCAGTACTTC; CDR3: CAIEGSSYEQYF
size: NA; length: 13; V: TRBV30; D: TRBD1; J: TRBJ2-2; DNA: TGTGCCGTTTGGACAGGGAACACCGGGGAGCTGTTTTTT; CDR3: CAVWTGNTGELFF
size: NA; length: 14; V: TRBV9; D: NA; J: TRBJ2-1; DNA: TGTGCCAGCAGCCCGGGACAAACCGACAATGAGCAGTTCTTC; CDR3: CASSPGQTDNEQFF
size: NA; length: 15; V: TRBV28; D: NA; J: TRBJ2-3; DNA: TGTGCCAGCAGTTATTCGGGCGGGAAAGTCAATACGCAGTATTTT; CDR3: CASSYSGGKVNTQYF
size: NA; length: 15; V: TRBV6-5; D: NA; J: TRBJ2-2; DNA: TGTGCCAGCAGTTACTCGGGAGGAAACACCGGGGAGCTGTTTTTT; CDR3: CASSYSGGNTGELFF
size: NA; length: 19; V: TRBV12-2; D: NA; J: TRBJ2-7; DNA: TGTGCAAGTCGCCCCATACTAGCGGGAGGGCTTTATGGGGCCTACGAGCAGTACTTC; CDR3: CASRPILAGGLYGAYEQYF
size: NA; length: 15; V: TRBV5-1; D: TRBD2; J: TRBJ2-7; DNA: TGCGCCAGCAGCCTGGGGACTAGCCAAGTGTACGAGCAGTACTTC; CDR3: CASSLGTSQVYEQYF
size: NA; length: 15; V: TRBV5-1; D: TRBD2; J: TRBJ2-1; DNA: TGCGCCAGCAGCTTTGTAGCGGGAGAGACTGGTGAGCAGTTCTTC; CDR3: CASSFVAGETGEQFF
size: NA; length: 18; V: TRBV13; D: TRBD2; J: TRBJ2-7; DNA: TGTGCCAGCAGCTCGACGACTAGCGGGATACAGAGCTCCTACGAGCAGTACTTC; CDR3: CASSSTTSGIQSSYEQYF
size: NA; length: 15; V: TRBV13; D: NA; J: TRBJ1-6; DNA: TGTGCCAGCAGCCCACGTTTGGGGGGTCATTCACCCCTCCACTTT; CDR3: CASSPRLGGHSPLHF
size: NA; length: 12; V: TRBV7-9; D: NA; J: TRBJ2-7; DNA: TGTGCCAGCAGCCCTATTACCGCCGGGCAGTACTTC; CDR3: CASSPITAGQYF
size: NA; length: 15; V: TRBV9; D: TRBD1; J: TRBJ1-5; DNA: TGTGCCAGCAGTACGACAGGGAATAGCAATCAGCCCCAGCATTTT; CDR3: CASSTTGNSNQPQHF
size: NA; length: 15; V: TRBV6-6; D: TRBD1; J: TRBJ1-2; DNA: TGTGCCAGCAGTTACGCAGGGGGCGGGAACTATGGCTACACCTTC; CDR3: CASSYAGGGNYGYTF